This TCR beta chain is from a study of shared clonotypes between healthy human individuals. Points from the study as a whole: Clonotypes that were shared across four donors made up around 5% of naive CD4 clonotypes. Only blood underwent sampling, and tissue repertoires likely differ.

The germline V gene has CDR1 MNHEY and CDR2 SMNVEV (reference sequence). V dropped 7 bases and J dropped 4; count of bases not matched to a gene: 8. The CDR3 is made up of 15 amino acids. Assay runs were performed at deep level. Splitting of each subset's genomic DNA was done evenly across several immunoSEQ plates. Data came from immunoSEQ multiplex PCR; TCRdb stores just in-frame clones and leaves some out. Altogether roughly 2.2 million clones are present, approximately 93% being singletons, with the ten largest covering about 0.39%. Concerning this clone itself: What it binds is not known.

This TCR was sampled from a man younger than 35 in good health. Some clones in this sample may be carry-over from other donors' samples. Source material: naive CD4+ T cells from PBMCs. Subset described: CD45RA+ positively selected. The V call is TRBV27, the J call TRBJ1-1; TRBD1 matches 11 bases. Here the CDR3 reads CASNRGGTGGTEAFF. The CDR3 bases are TGTGCCAGCAACAGGGGAGGGACAGGGGGCACTGAAGCTTTCTTT.